This TCR beta chain was sequenced for a study of CD4 and CD8 cells across lung adenocarcinoma regions. Relative to its sample, this clonotype is medium-sized (0.01 to 0.1%). CDR1 is WNHNN, CDR2 SYGVQD, per germline (reference sequence). V was pared by 6 bases and J by 16 bases, with 13 bases between. The CDR3 extends over 10 amino acids. TCRdb analysed the PCR reads with MiXCR anew, one entry per CDR3 protein. The repertoire holds about 23,000 distinct CDR3 sequences, approximately 52% seen once, with 20% to 25% in the top ten. The chain uses TRBV10-1 and TRBJ2-4; maybe TRBD2 (5 bases). The specimen was CD4+ T cells from the center of a lung tumor. The clonotype was recovered from a male donor with lung adenocarcinoma. The CD4 and CD8 labels of this study may be unreliable. The CDR3 is CASRDSEFYF. CDR3 nucleotides: TGCGCCAGCAGGGACTCGGAGTTTTACTTC.